This TCR beta chain is from a study of CD8+ T cells in alopecia areata (dated by TCRdb to 2016 to 2018). For the wider study: Treated patients were enrolled in an open-label pilot trial of oral tofacitinib at 5 to 10 mg twice daily for moderate-to-severe alopecia areata. Patients stayed on tofacitinib for 6 to 18 months and then had 6 months of follow-up off drug so that delayed response and recurrence could be assessed. In treated patients, disease severity was measured using the SALT score, which gives the percentage of scalp surface area affected. High-throughput TCRbeta sequencing was used to examine T cell clonal expansion in alopecia areata in both the C3H/HeJ mouse model and human patients. On the human side, TCRbeta sequencing was run on scalp tissue and on sorted CD4+ and CD8+ peripheral blood T cells from healthy controls and from alopecia areata patients with either patchy or totalis/universalis disease. Biopsies were taken from tofacitinib-treated patients at baseline and again at 4 and 24 weeks into treatment, and several of those patients also had a later scalp biopsy. Scalp clonality was compared across normal scalp (n=4), patchy alopecia areata scalp (n=8), and alopecia totalis/universalis scalp (n=8). RNA was extracted with the PAXgene miRNA kit for fixed scalp, the miRNeasy kit for PBMCs, and the RNeasy kit for mouse skin. immunoSEQ multiplex PCR using 35 Vbeta forward primers and 13 Jbeta reverse primers was used to amplify TCRbeta CDR3 regions. The study at large found these results: Because the treated cohort was small and had only one nonresponder, larger studies are needed to examine links between baseline CD8+ expansion and response. Tofacitinib significantly lowered scalp clonality and the number of expanded CD8+ clones among the top 100 scalp clones. TCR sequences shared between patients were less clear than in mice, possibly partly because of HLA diversity in the patient population. Many expanded lesional clones were found to persist in scalp and blood during tofacitinib treatment, and relapse after treatment cessation may be partly explained by this persistence. Unlike mouse skin, where gammadelta T cells dominate, normal human skin contains resident alphabeta T cells that get sequenced too, which complicates analysis of the scalp TCR repertoire. Compared with normal scalp, lesional scalp, particularly in alopecia totalis/universalis, had higher clonality and more expanded CD8+ clones, which suggests antigenic drive.

The CDR3 numbers 15 residues from cysteine through phenylalanine. Only CDR3 DNA is held: 45 bases, read in frame from base 1. V sheds 5 bases and J sheds 5 bases, leaving 18 bases between their ends. CDR1 and CDR2 (MNHEY, SMNVEV) derive from the germline V gene (reference sequence). The protocol used for the library was the immunoSEQ multiplex PCR assay. For TCR sequencing, RNA was extracted from every sample and reverse transcribed into cDNA to serve as template. First-strand cDNA was synthesized with SuperScript III using a 2:1 mix of oligo-dT and random hexamers. Amplification bias was assessed with a synthetic immune receptor repertoire, and residual bias was removed computationally. In the authors' own workflow: After raw reads were preprocessed to remove errors, the CDR3 was defined following IMGT conventions as running from the conserved cysteine to phenylalanine. Clonality was computed by normalizing Shannon entropy by log2 of the number of productive unique TCRs and subtracting the result from 1. Scalp TCRbeta sequences were cross-referenced with sorted blood CD4 and CD8 repertoires so that the CD4 or CD8 identity of scalp clones could be inferred. TCRdb's version of the immuneACCESS table is confined to in-frame rearrangements and falls short of the full clone set. An unresolved V gene accounts for under half of the shortfall where checked; the remainder is of unknown origin. The D gene and trimming were derived from the DNA, and the V and J assignments and clone size from that table. Recorded for this sample are around 140,000 clones; roughly nine tenths of them occurred a single time. The ten top clones hold roughly 13% of the sample.

A note on this clone: No cognate antigen has been identified for it. One base away there is no much larger clone; base qualities are not given.

This sample's time point label indicates: about four weeks on oral tofacitinib. The treatment or condition label corresponds to: oral pan-JAK inhibitor, 5-10 mg twice daily. Lesional scalp punch biopsies and peripheral blood were collected from alopecia areata patients. PBMCs were isolated by density centrifugation and stained for CD3, CD4 and CD8, after which CD4+ and CD8+ T cells were sorted on a FACSAria. The V and J genes are TRBV27 and TRBJ1-2; TRBD1 is possibly the D segment (6 matching bases). This sequence originates from a human donor with alopecia areata. This sample comprised CD8+ T cells sorted from blood, obtained at week 4, from a patient treated with tofacitinib. CDR3 reads: CASSITPQGPYGYTF. The sequence in DNA is TGTGCCAGCAGTATTACTCCACAGGGCCCTTATGGCTACACCTTC.